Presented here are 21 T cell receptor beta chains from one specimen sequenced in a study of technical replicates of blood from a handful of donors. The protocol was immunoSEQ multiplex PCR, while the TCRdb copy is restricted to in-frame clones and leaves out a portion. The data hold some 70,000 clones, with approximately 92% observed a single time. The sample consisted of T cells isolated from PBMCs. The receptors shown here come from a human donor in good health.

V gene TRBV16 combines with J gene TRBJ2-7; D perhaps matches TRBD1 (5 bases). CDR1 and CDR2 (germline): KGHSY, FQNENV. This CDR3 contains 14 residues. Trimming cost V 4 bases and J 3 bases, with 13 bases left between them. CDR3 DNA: TGTGCCAGCAGCCCTATCCAGGGTGGCTACGAGCAGTACTTC. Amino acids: CASSPIQGGYEQYF.

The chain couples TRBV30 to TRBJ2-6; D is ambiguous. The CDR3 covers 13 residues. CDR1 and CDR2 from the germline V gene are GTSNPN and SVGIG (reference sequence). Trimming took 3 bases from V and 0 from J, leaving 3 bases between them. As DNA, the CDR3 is TGTGCCTGGAGCAACTCTGGGGCCAACGTCCTGACTTTC. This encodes CAWSNSGANVLTF.

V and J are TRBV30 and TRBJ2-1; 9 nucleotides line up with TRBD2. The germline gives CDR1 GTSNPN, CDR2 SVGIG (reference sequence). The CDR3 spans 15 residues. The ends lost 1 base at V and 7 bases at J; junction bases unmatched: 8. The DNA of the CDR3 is TGTGCCTGGAGTGGGGCGGGAGGGCCTGGTAATGAGCAGTTCTTC. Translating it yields CAWSGAGGPGNEQFF.

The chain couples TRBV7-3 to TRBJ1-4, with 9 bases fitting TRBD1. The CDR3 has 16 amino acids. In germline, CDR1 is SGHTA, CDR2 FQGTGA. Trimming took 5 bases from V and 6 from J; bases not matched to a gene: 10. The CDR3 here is CASSPIPGTGYEKLFF. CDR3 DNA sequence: TGTGCCAGCAGCCCGATACCCGGGACAGGGTATGAAAAACTGTTTTTT.

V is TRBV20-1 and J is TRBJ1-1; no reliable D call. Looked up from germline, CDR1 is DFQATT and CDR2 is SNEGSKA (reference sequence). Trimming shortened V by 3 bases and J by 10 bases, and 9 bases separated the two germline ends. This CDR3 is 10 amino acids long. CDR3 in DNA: TGCAGTGCTAGCGGGAGCGCAGCTTTCTTT. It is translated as CSASGSAAFF.

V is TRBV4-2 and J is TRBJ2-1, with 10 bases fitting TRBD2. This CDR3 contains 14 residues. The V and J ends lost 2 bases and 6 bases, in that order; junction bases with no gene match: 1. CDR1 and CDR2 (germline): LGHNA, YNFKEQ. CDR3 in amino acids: CASSQLAGGNEQFF. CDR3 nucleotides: TGTGCCAGCAGCCAATTAGCGGGAGGCAATGAGCAGTTCTTC.

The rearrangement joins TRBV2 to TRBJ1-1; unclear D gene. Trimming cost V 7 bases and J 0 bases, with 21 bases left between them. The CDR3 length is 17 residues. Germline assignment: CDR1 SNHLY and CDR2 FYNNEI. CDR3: CASTATEIRFMNTEAFF. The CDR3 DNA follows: TGTGCCAGCACCGCAACGGAGATCCGTTTTATGAACACTGAAGCTTTCTTT.

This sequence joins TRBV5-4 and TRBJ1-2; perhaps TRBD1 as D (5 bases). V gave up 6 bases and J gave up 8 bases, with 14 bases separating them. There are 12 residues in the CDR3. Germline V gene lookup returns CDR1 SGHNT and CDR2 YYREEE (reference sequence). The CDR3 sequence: CASTSGPGGYTF. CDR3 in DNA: TGTGCCAGCACCTCAGGGCCAGGGGGCTACACCTTC.

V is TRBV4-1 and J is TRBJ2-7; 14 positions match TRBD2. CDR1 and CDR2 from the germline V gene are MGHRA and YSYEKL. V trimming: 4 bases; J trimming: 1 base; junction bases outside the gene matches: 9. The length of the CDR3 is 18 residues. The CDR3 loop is CASSLTSGRALFSYEQYF. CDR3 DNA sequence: TGCGCCAGCAGCCTGACTAGCGGGAGGGCCTTATTTTCCTACGAGCAGTACTTC.

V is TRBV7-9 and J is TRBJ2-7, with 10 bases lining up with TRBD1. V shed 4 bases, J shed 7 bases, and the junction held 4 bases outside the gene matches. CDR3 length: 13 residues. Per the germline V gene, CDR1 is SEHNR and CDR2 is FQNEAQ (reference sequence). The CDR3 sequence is CASSSMGQGEQYF. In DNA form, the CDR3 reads TGTGCCAGCAGCTCTATGGGACAGGGGGAGCAGTACTTC.

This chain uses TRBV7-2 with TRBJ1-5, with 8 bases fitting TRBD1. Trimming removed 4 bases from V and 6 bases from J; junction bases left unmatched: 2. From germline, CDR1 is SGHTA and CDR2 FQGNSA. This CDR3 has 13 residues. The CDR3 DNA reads TGTGCCAGCAGCTCCACAGGGGGTCAGCCCCAGCATTTT. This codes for CASSSTGGQPQHF.

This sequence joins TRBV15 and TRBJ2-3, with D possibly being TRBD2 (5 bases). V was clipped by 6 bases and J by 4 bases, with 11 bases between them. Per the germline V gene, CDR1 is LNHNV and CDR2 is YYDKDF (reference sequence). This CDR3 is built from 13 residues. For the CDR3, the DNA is TGTGCCACCAGGATTTACGGGGCAGATACGCAGTATTTT. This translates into CATRIYGADTQYF.

The CDR3 region has the DNA TGTGCCACCAGCGATCCGGGACAGGGGAGGGCAGATACGCAGTATTTT. Protein sequence: CATSDPGQGRADTQYF. The chain has TRBV15 and TRBJ2-3; TRBD1 aligns across 10 bases. CDR1 is LNHNV, CDR2 YYDKDF, per germline (reference sequence). Unmatched junction bases numbered 9, after V lost 5 bases and J lost 4 bases. The CDR3 is 16 residues long.

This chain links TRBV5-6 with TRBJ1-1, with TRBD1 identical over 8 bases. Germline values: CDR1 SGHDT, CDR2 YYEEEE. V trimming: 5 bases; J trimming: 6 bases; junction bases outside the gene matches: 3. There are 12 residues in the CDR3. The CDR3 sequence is CASSRTGSEAFF. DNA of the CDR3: TGTGCCAGCAGTCGGACAGGGTCTGAAGCTTTCTTT. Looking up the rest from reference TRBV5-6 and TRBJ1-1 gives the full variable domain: DAGVTQSPTHLIKTRGQQVTLRCSPKSGHDTVSWYQQALGQGPQFIFQYYEEEERQRGNFPDRFSGHQFPNYSSELNVNALLLGDSALYLCASSRTGSEAFFGQGTRLTVV.

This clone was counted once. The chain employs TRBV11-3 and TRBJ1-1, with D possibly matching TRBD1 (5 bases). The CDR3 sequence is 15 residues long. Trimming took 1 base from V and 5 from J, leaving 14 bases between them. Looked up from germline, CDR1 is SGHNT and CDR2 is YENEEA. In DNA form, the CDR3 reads TGTGCCAGCAGCTTAGTCCTCGGGGGAGGGACTGAAGCTTTCTTT. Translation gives CASSLVLGGGTEAFF. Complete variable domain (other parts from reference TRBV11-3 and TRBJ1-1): EAGVVQSPRYKIIEKKQPVAFWCNPISGHNTLYWYLQNLGQGPELLIRYENEEAVDDSQLPKDRFSAERLKGVDSTLKIQPAELGDSAVYLCASSLVLGGGTEAFFGQGTRLTVV.

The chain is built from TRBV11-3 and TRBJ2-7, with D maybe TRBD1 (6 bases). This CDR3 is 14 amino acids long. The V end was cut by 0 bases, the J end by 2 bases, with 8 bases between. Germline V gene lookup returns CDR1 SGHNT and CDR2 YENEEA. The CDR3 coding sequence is TGTGCCAGCAGCTTAGAAGGACAGACCTACGAGCAGTACTTC. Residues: CASSLEGQTYEQYF.

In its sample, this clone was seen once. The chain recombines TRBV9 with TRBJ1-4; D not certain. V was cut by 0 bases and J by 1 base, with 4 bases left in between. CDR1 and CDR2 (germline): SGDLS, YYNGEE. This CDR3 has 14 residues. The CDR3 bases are TGTGCCAGCAGCGTAGATCTAACTAATGAAAAACTGTTTTTT. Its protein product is CASSVDLTNEKLFF.

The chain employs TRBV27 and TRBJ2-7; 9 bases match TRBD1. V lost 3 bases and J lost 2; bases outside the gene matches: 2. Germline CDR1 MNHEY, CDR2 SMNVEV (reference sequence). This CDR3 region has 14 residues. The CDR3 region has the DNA TGTGCCAGCAGTTTGGGACAGGGACCCTACGAGCAGTACTTC. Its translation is CASSLGQGPYEQYF.

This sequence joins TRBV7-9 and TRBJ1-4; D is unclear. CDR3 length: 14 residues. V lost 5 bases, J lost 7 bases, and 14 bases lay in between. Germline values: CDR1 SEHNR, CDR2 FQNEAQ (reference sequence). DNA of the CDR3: TGTGCCAGCAGCCCCAATGCGTTAAGTGAAAAACTGTTTTTT. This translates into CASSPNALSEKLFF.

The CDR3 DNA is TGTGCCAGCAGCGACCGGGACAGGGGCGGCTATGGCTACACCTTC. Encoded protein: CASSDRDRGGYGYTF. V is TRBV11-2 and J is TRBJ1-2, with 10 bases identical to TRBD1. CDR1 SGHAT and CDR2 FQNNGV come from the germline V gene. The CDR3 contains 15 residues. J was trimmed by 4 bases and V by 5 bases; bases with no gene match: 7. Variable domain in full (rest from reference TRBV11-2 and TRBJ1-2): EAGVAQSPRYKIIEKRQSVAFWCNPISGHATLYWYQQILGQGPKLLIQFQNNGVVDDSQLPKDRFSAERLKGVDSTLKIQPAKLEDSAVYLCASSDRDRGGYGYTFGSGTRLTVV.

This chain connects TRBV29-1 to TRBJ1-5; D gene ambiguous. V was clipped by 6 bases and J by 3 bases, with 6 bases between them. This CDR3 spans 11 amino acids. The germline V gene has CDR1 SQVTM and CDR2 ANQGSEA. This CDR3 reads CSVGDNQPQHF. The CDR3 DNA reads TGCAGCGTCGGGGACAATCAGCCCCAGCATTTT.